This paragraph covers one T cell receptor beta chain sequence. What it recognizes is unknown. This entry comes from a study of a mutant IDH1 vaccine in newly diagnosed glioma. On the study more broadly: Of treated patients, around 60% were men and 37.5% women, averaging about 40 years.

Data came from immunoSEQ multiplex PCR; TCRdb stores just in-frame clones and leaves some out. The data hold 90,000 to 95,000 clones, with 83% observed a single time. Time point given: baseline, week 1 (first vaccination visit). Treatment of the sample: pre-vaccination baseline after standard-of-care therapy. V dropped 6 bases and J dropped 5 bases, with 13 bases sitting between them. The CDR3 is 13 residues long. Per the germline V gene, CDR1 is GTSNPN and CDR2 is SVGIG (reference sequence). Study-wide results and caveats: The study observed vaccine-induced immune responses in roughly 95% of patients.

The chain has TRBV30 and TRBJ1-4; D uncertain. This material consisted of PBMCs, taken from a glioma patient treated with radiotherapy, temozolomide or both. The receptor was derived from a woman aged 50 to 60 with glioma. The CDR3 region has the DNA TGTGCCTGCCGAGTAAAGCCGAATGAAAAACTGTTTTTT. Protein: CACRVKPNEKLFF. The whole variable domain, remainder taken from reference TRBV30 and TRBJ1-4, is SQTIHQWPATLVQPVGSPLSLECTVEGTSNPNLYWYRQAAGRGLQLLFYSVGIGQISSEVPQNLSASRPQDRQFILSSKKLLLSDSGFYLCACRVKPNEKLFFGSGTQLSVL.